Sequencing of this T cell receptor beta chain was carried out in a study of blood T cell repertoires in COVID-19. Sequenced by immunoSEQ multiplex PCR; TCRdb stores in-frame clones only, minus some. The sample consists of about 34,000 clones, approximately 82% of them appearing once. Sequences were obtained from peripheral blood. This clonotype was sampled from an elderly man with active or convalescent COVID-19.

The CDR3 DNA sequence: TGTGCCAGCAGTCCCTGGGGGAAGGGGGATTATCAGCCCCAGCATTTT. Its translation is CASSPWGKGDYQPQHF. The chain combines TRBV27 with TRBJ1-5, with D tentatively TRBD1 (6 bases). Germline values: CDR1 MNHEY, CDR2 SMNVEV (reference sequence). The length of the CDR3 is 16 residues. V gave up 5 bases and J gave up 5 bases, with 19 bases separating them.